This is a list of T cell receptor beta chains from one sample in a study of T cells after somatic rescue of genetic block. The method was immunoSEQ multiplex PCR; TCRdb's version includes in-frame clones alone and lacks a portion of them. The sample consists of approximately 110,000 clones, about 90% of them appearing once. Sequenced: peripheral blood mononuclear cells (PBMCs). These receptors were taken from a woman between 18 and 29 years old. Both conserved end residues are part of each CDR3.

v_call cdr3_aa
TRBV5-1 CASSLAGGANNSPLHF
TRBV5-5 CASSFAGEAYEQYF
TRBV7-2 CASRSRGQNSPLHF
TRBV5-1 CASSLAPLATDTQYF
TRBV27 CASSLGLTGYTEAFF
TRBV11-3 CASSLRTAHGYTF
TRBV5-5 CASSKDRGQYEQYF
TRBV19 CASTPASRVGQPQHF
TRBV20-1 CSARVYEQYF
TRBV7-3 CASSLKHGGEAFF
TRBV6-6 CASRAYTGAYGYTF
TRBV20-1 CSARDDATAFF
TRBV4-2 CASSQDGETVNEKLFF
TRBV15 CATQDRSYNSPLHF
TRBV7-2 CASSLGQGVYEQYF